This TCR beta chain was obtained from a study of cytomegalovirus exposure and HLA in healthy donors. This clone was recorded only once. Its matching antigen is unknown. PCR amplification relied on 60 Vbeta primers (plus 13 Jbeta primers). This table comes from immunoSEQ multiplex PCR, and its TCRdb copy is limited to in-frame clones, with some not included. The sample yields some 150,000 clones, roughly 85% seen once. Despite likely unrecorded immune exposures, the donors were nominally healthy at the time of sampling. Points from the study as a whole: Sequencing depth roughly uniform across donors was assumed in presence/absence analyses. Evidence from a later analysis indicated that most CMV-associated TCR beta chains looked HLA-restricted. Later, an analysis showed that TCR beta chains associated with HLA were more clonally expanded than others that were equally common.

The germline V gene encodes CDR1 LGHNA and CDR2 YNFKEQ. V was pared by 1 base and J by 9 bases, with 6 bases of the junction left unmatched. CDR3 size: 16 residues. The specimen was PBMCs. The source is a male donor in good health and CMV-seronegative. V and J are TRBV4-2 and TRBJ2-1; TRBD2 matches at 13 bases. In DNA form, the CDR3 reads TGTGCCAGCAGCCAAGGGACTAGCGGGAGTCATTTTGAGCAGTTCTTC. This sequence encodes CASSQGTSGSHFEQFF.